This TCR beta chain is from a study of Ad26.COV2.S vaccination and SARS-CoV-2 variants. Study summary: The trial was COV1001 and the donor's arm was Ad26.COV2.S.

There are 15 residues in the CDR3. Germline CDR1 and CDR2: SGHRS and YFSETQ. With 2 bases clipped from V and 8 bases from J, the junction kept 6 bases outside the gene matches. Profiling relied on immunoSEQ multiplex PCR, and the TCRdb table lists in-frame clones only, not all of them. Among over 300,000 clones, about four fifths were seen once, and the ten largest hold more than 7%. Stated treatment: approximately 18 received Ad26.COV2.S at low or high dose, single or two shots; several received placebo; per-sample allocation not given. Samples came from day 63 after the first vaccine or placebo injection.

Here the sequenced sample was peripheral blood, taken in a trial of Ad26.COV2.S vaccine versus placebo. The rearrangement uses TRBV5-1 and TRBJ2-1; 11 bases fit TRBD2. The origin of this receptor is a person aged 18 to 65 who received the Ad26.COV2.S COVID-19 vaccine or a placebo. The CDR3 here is CASSLISGRAYEQFF. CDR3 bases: TGCGCCAGCAGCTTAATTAGCGGGAGGGCCTATGAGCAGTTCTTC.